This TCR beta chain was captured in a study of CD8 T cells in Susac syndrome. TCR beta sequencing was performed on blood CD8+ and CD4+ T cells. The multiple sclerosis controls were treatment-naive patients affected by stable or active relapsing-remitting disease. Through negative isolation, CD4+ and CD8+ T cells were obtained, while TEMRA cells were enriched using FACS. The CDR3 is 13 amino acids. Germline loops: CDR1 SQVTM, CDR2 ANQGSEA. Trimming left V 1 base short and J 2 bases short, with 8 bases between. The authors reverse transcribed roughly 0.5 to 1 ug RNA with random hexamers. The authors amplified TCR beta CDR3 across 54 Vbeta and 13 Jbeta using immunoSEQ multiplex PCR. TCRdb ran MiXCR on the immunoSEQ multiplex PCR reads and lists one entry per CDR3 protein. The sample carries a few hundred thousand distinct CDR3 sequences, around 85% recorded once.

The sequence came from a human donor with multiple sclerosis. The sample taken for sequencing was CD8+ T cells from PBMCs. V and J are TRBV29-1 and TRBJ1-2; D gene unclear. For the CDR3, the DNA is TGCAGCGTTGAAGTCGGGGAAAACTATGGCTACACCTTC. Encoded protein: CSVEVGENYGYTF.